A selection of T cell receptor beta chains follows, all from one sample in a study of T cells in Graves' hyperthyroidism and ophthalmopathy. MiXCR, run by TCRdb on the multiplex PCR reads, gives a single entry per CDR3 protein. The data show fewer than 650,000 distinct CDR3 sequences, 13% to 15% seen once. Material: blood. All receptors come from a woman in her forties with Graves' hyperthyroidism. Each CDR3 is given with its conserved first and last residue. A D gene is named only where the DNA matches it firmly.

j_gene: TRBJ2-5
d_gene: NA
v_gene: TRBV6-5
CDR3aa: CASSYSGVAQQETQYF

j_gene: TRBJ2-7
d_gene: TRBD1
v_gene: TRBV28
CDR3aa: CASSPAGQGRNEQYF

j_gene: TRBJ2-1
d_gene: NA
v_gene: TRBV20-1
CDR3aa: CSLLRGSSYNEQFF

j_gene: TRBJ1-4
d_gene: TRBD1
v_gene: TRBV29-1
CDR3aa: CSVLGTGRDEKLFF

j_gene: TRBJ2-7
d_gene: NA
v_gene: TRBV28
CDR3aa: CASRDSGTYEQYF

j_gene: TRBJ1-1
d_gene: TRBD1
v_gene: TRBV3-1
CDR3aa: CASSPTTGWNTEAFF

j_gene: TRBJ1-1
d_gene: NA
v_gene: TRBV30
CDR3aa: CALDLAGTNTEAFF

j_gene: TRBJ2-1
d_gene: TRBD2
v_gene: TRBV11-2
CDR3aa: CASSPRTSGFAGEQFF

j_gene: TRBJ2-5
d_gene: NA
v_gene: TRBV27
CDR3aa: CASSLRWRETQYF

j_gene: TRBJ1-1
d_gene: TRBD1
v_gene: TRBV27
CDR3aa: CASSSLSTGGNTEAFF

j_gene: TRBJ2-5
d_gene: NA
v_gene: TRBV12-3/TRBV12-4
CDR3aa: CASSLFESQTQYF

j_gene: TRBJ2-7
d_gene: TRBD2
v_gene: TRBV3-1
CDR3aa: CASSQFLAGDSYEQYF

j_gene: TRBJ2-2
d_gene: NA
v_gene: TRBV6-1
CDR3aa: CASTLGGPGELFF

j_gene: TRBJ2-5
d_gene: NA
v_gene: TRBV18
CDR3aa: CASSPNTDETQYF

j_gene: TRBJ1-1
d_gene: NA
v_gene: TRBV19
CDR3aa: CASSIDQDTEAFF

j_gene: TRBJ2-1
d_gene: TRBD2
v_gene: TRBV7-9
CDR3aa: CASSTRPGLPYNEQFF

j_gene: TRBJ2-1
d_gene: NA
v_gene: TRBV29-1
CDR3aa: CSVEVVRDNEQFF

j_gene: TRBJ2-7
d_gene: NA
v_gene: TRBV29-1
CDR3aa: CSVKYADTYEQYF

j_gene: TRBJ2-1
d_gene: TRBD2
v_gene: TRBV2
CDR3aa: CASSLGGLAGADEQFF

j_gene: TRBJ2-2
d_gene: TRBD1
v_gene: TRBV10-3
CDR3aa: CAISEGQGVTGELFF

j_gene: TRBJ1-2
d_gene: TRBD1
v_gene: TRBV5-1
CDR3aa: CASSFGQGYYGYTF

j_gene: TRBJ2-1
d_gene: TRBD2
v_gene: TRBV9
CDR3aa: CASSRGGSGRYNEQFF

j_gene: TRBJ1-5
d_gene: NA
v_gene: TRBV6-4
CDR3aa: CATARGGGQPQHF

j_gene: TRBJ2-7
d_gene: TRBD1
v_gene: TRBV29-1
CDR3aa: CSVLDRGGWDEQYF

j_gene: TRBJ2-1
d_gene: TRBD2
v_gene: TRBV11-1
CDR3aa: CASSLAGGPWDEQFF

j_gene: TRBJ2-1
d_gene: TRBD2
v_gene: TRBV19
CDR3aa: CASSSPHGREGRDEQFF

j_gene: TRBJ2-3
d_gene: NA
v_gene: TRBV7-9
CDR3aa: CASSPTWEWGTDTQYF

j_gene: TRBJ1-5
d_gene: TRBD1
v_gene: TRBV20-1
CDR3aa: CSAPSQGFQPQHF

j_gene: TRBJ1-1
d_gene: NA
v_gene: TRBV27
CDR3aa: CASSPLLFGNTEAFF

j_gene: TRBJ2-2
d_gene: TRBD1
v_gene: TRBV9
CDR3aa: CASSFGQGSTGELFF

j_gene: TRBJ2-2
d_gene: NA
v_gene: TRBV18
CDR3aa: CASSPGLVTGELFF

j_gene: TRBJ2-7
d_gene: NA
v_gene: TRBV6-1
CDR3aa: CASSSDQRLTYEQYF

j_gene: TRBJ2-3
d_gene: NA
v_gene: TRBV6-1
CDR3aa: CASNDAARGDTQYF

j_gene: TRBJ1-6
d_gene: TRBD1
v_gene: TRBV27
CDR3aa: CASSPPGGPGNSPLHF

j_gene: TRBJ1-6
d_gene: NA
v_gene: TRBV9
CDR3aa: CASSGDGISPTPLHF

j_gene: TRBJ2-5
d_gene: TRBD1
v_gene: TRBV2
CDR3aa: CASKDRQGETQYF

j_gene: TRBJ1-5
d_gene: NA
v_gene: TRBV20-1
CDR3aa: CSAPRSSGQLGNQPQHF

j_gene: TRBJ2-2
d_gene: TRBD2
v_gene: TRBV20-1
CDR3aa: CSASPGGSTGELFF

j_gene: TRBJ2-5
d_gene: NA
v_gene: TRBV2
CDR3aa: CASSEEGNQETQYF

j_gene: TRBJ2-5
d_gene: NA
v_gene: TRBV28
CDR3aa: CASSKSVGQRETQYF

j_gene: TRBJ2-1
d_gene: TRBD2
v_gene: TRBV30
CDR3aa: CAWVGLAGGRGEQFF

j_gene: TRBJ1-1
d_gene: TRBD1
v_gene: TRBV28
CDR3aa: CASSSQGEAFF

j_gene: TRBJ2-1
d_gene: NA
v_gene: TRBV9
CDR3aa: CASSVGGAHNEQFF

j_gene: TRBJ2-1
d_gene: TRBD1
v_gene: TRBV11-2
CDR3aa: CASSVNPSQGRQFF

j_gene: TRBJ2-3
d_gene: TRBD2
v_gene: TRBV3-1
CDR3aa: CASSPGLAGGSTDTQYF

j_gene: TRBJ2-1
d_gene: TRBD2
v_gene: TRBV3-1
CDR3aa: CASDLAGGNEQFF

j_gene: TRBJ2-7
d_gene: NA
v_gene: TRBV6-6
CDR3aa: CASSYNLRGWEQYF

j_gene: TRBJ1-2
d_gene: NA
v_gene: TRBV20-1
CDR3aa: CSAVTGEGYTF

j_gene: TRBJ2-1
d_gene: TRBD2
v_gene: TRBV27
CDR3aa: CASRRTSGSLQFF

j_gene: TRBJ1-2
d_gene: NA
v_gene: TRBV6-1
CDR3aa: CASSATGPSNYGYTF

j_gene: TRBJ1-5
d_gene: NA
v_gene: TRBV12-3/TRBV12-4
CDR3aa: CASSPQGFPYSNQPQHF

j_gene: TRBJ2-7
d_gene: NA
v_gene: TRBV20-1
CDR3aa: CSATIIYEQYF